The 31 T cell receptor beta chains below come from one sample, sequenced in a study of T cell responses to AZD1222 COVID-19 vaccine. Here immunoSEQ multiplex PCR was the method, and the copy in TCRdb shows in-frame clones only, minus some. This sample has 70,000 to 90,000 clones, with over 85% found just once. The sample in question was peripheral blood, obtained on day 0 of AZD1222 vaccination. The receptors here all came from an adult in good health.

The chain links TRBV5-1 to TRBJ1-2; D gene ambiguous. Per germline, CDR1 SGHRS and CDR2 YFSETQ. Between the trimmed V and J ends, which lost 4 bases and 8 bases, there was a span of 12 bases. This CDR3 spans 12 amino acids. The CDR3 here is CASSTAGLGYTF. The CDR3 coding sequence is TGCGCCAGCAGCACAGCAGGATTAGGCTACACCTTC.

The chain has TRBV7-2 and TRBJ1-3, with D unresolved. The germline CDR1 and CDR2 sequences are SGHTA and FQGNSA. V lost 5 bases, J lost 0 bases, and 11 bases lay in between. The CDR3 length is 15 residues. CDR3 loop: CASSPQPISGNTIYF. For the CDR3, the DNA is TGTGCCAGCAGCCCTCAGCCAATCTCTGGAAACACCATATATTTT. Full variable domain (remainder filled in from reference TRBV7-2 and TRBJ1-3): GAGVSQSPSNKVTEKGKDVELRCDPISGHTALYWYRQSLGQGLEFLIYFQGNSAPDKSGLPSDRFSAERTGGSVSTLTIQRTQQEDSAVYLCASSPQPISGNTIYFGEGSWLTVV.

CDR3 residues: CASSKTGKNTGELFF. The CDR3 coding sequence is TGCGCCAGCAGTAAGACAGGGAAGAACACCGGGGAGCTGTTTTTT. The gene calls are TRBV10-2 and TRBJ2-2; 7 nucleotides align to TRBD1. Looked up from germline, CDR1 is WSHSY and CDR2 is SAAADI. J lost 1 base, V lost 5 bases, and 4 bases had no gene match. The CDR3 loop spans 15 amino acids.

The rearrangement uses TRBV10-3 and TRBJ2-5; D assignment may be TRBD1 or TRBD2 (5 bases each). V lost 4 bases, J lost 2 bases, and 11 bases lay in between. CDR1 is ENHRY and CDR2 is SYGVKD in the germline V gene. CDR3 length: 14 residues. This chain's CDR3 is CAISVRGPQETQYF. The CDR3 DNA is TGTGCCATCAGTGTAAGGGGACCTCAAGAGACCCAGTACTTC.

As concerns this clone: Compared with germline, one end of the junction differs, possibly owing to a read error. The chain uses TRBV18 and TRBJ1-4, with no clear D. CDR3 size: 14 residues. Germline values: CDR1 KGHSH, CDR2 LQKENI. CDR3 region: CASSPQKGGEKLFF. The CDR3 region has the DNA TGTGCCAGCTCGCCACAAAAAGGCGGGGAAAAACTGTTTTTT. Full variable domain (rest looked up from reference TRBV18 and TRBJ1-4): NAGVMQNPRHLVRRRGQEARLRCSPMKGHSHVYWYRQLPEEGLKFMVYLQKENIIDESGMPKERFSAEFPKEGPSILRIQQVVRGDSAAYFCASSPQKGGEKLFFGSGTQLSVL.

The chain has TRBV21-1 and TRBJ2-5; TRBD1, the table's D call, was not compared with the DNA. TRBV21-1 is designated a pseudogene. This CDR3 is 14 amino acids long. Here the CDR3 reads CANFRDRVQETQYF. The DNA of the CDR3 is TGTGCCAACTTCCGGGACAGGGTTCAAGAGACCCAGTACTTC.

This clone was counted only a few times. The chain employs TRBV11-2 and TRBJ1-1; 11 bases align to TRBD1. Per germline, CDR1 SGHAT and CDR2 FQNNGV. V lost 5 bases to trimming and J lost 5 bases; unmatched junction nucleotides: 19. The CDR3 has 19 amino acids. The CDR3 reads CASSGIQRRTGGAGTEAFF. The CDR3 coding sequence is TGTGCCAGCAGCGGGATTCAGAGGAGGACAGGGGGCGCGGGAACTGAAGCTTTCTTT. Full variable domain (rest looked up from reference TRBV11-2 and TRBJ1-1): EAGVAQSPRYKIIEKRQSVAFWCNPISGHATLYWYQQILGQGPKLLIQFQNNGVVDDSQLPKDRFSAERLKGVDSTLKIQPAKLEDSAVYLCASSGIQRRTGGAGTEAFFGQGTRLTVV.

The chain employs TRBV30 and TRBJ1-2; D ambiguous. This CDR3 region has 11 residues. CDR1 is GTSNPN, CDR2 SVGIG, per germline (reference sequence). The V end was cut by 3 bases, the J end by 4 bases, with 6 bases between. The CDR3: CAWRDGYGYTF. The CDR3 DNA is TGTGCCTGGAGAGATGGCTATGGCTACACCTTC.

The J gene is TRBJ2-7, the V gene TRBV7-9; D tentatively reads TRBD1 or TRBD2 (5 bases each). Trimming removed 0 bases at V and 10 bases at J, with 13 bases between. CDR1 and CDR2 from the germline V gene are SEHNR and FQNEAQ (reference sequence). This CDR3 region has 13 residues. CDR3 nucleotides: TGTGCCAGCAGCTTAGCAACGGGACGATCCCAGTACTTC. Translated: CASSLATGRSQYF.

The chain employs TRBV18 and TRBJ2-5; D is uncertain. CDR1 is KGHSH, CDR2 LQKENI, per germline. The CDR3 spans 13 residues. The ends were cut back, 6 bases at V and 2 bases at J, with 10 bases in the middle. CDR3 bases: TGTGCCAGCTCCCTCGGGCAGCAAGAGACCCAGTACTTC. Encoded protein: CASSLGQQETQYF. Based on the CDR3 plus reference TRBV18 and TRBJ2-5, the full variable domain is NAGVMQNPRHLVRRRGQEARLRCSPMKGHSHVYWYRQLPEEGLKFMVYLQKENIIDESGMPKERFSAEFPKEGPSILRIQQVVRGDSAAYFCASSLGQQETQYFGPGTRLLVL.

The chain recombines TRBV5-4 with TRBJ2-5; 8 bases align to TRBD2. V gave up 5 bases and J gave up 4 bases; unmatched junction bases: 7. Germline CDR1 SGHNT, CDR2 YYREEE (reference sequence). This CDR3 contains 14 residues. This CDR3 is CASSSSGSRETQYF. For the CDR3, the DNA is TGTGCCAGCAGTTCCAGCGGGAGTAGAGAGACCCAGTACTTC.

J is TRBJ1-4 and V is TRBV3-1 (or the pseudogene TRBV3-2), with 7 bases matching TRBD1. Germline V gives CDR1 LGHDT, CDR2 YNNKEL (reference sequence). The CDR3 extends over 16 amino acids. V gave up 3 bases and J gave up 4 bases; unmatched junction bases: 8. The DNA of the CDR3 is TGTGCCAGCAGCCATAAGAGAGGACAGGTTAATGAAAAACTGTTTTTT. Its protein is CASSHKRGQVNEKLFF.

The V and J genes are TRBV28 and TRBJ2-7; no firm D call. This CDR3 region has 14 residues. Germline V gives CDR1 MDHEN, CDR2 SYDVKM. V was shortened by 5 bases and J by 1 base, with 12 bases between the two germline ends. The CDR3 is CASSGRESSYEQYF. DNA for the CDR3: TGTGCCAGCAGTGGTCGAGAGAGTTCCTACGAGCAGTACTTC.

The chain joins TRBV10-1 to TRBJ2-7; either TRBD1 or TRBD2 may supply D (5 bases each). Germline values: CDR1 WNHNN, CDR2 SYGVQD (reference sequence). CDR3 length equals 13 residues. V gave up 4 bases and J gave up 2 bases, with 9 bases separating them. CDR3 in amino acids: CASSGDVTYEQYF. Here the CDR3 DNA reads TGCGCCAGCAGTGGGGACGTTACCTACGAGCAGTACTTC.

The CDR3 sequence: CASSPPDRAGNYGYTF. CDR3 nucleotides: TGTGCCAGCTCACCACCGGACAGGGCCGGTAACTATGGCTACACCTTC. The rearrangement links TRBV18 to TRBJ1-2, with 8 bases identical to TRBD1. The CDR3 sequence is 16 residues long. Germline V gene data show CDR1 as KGHSH and CDR2 as LQKENI. J lost 1 base, V lost 0 bases, and 4 bases had no gene match.

V usage is TRBV6-2 or TRBV6-3 and J usage is TRBJ1-1, with 10 bases that match TRBD1. The V and J ends lost 6 bases and 10 bases, in that order; junction bases with no gene match: 11. Germline lookup yields CDR1 MNHEY and CDR2 SVGEGT. The CDR3 contains 14 residues. This CDR3 reads CASSLVAGTGVAFF. The CDR3 nucleotides read TGTGCCAGCAGCTTGGTCGCTGGGACAGGGGTAGCTTTCTTT.

This clone was seen a handful of times. This chain connects TRBV4-1 to TRBJ2-7; 7 nucleotides match TRBD2. The CDR3 consists of 18 residues. CDR1 and CDR2 (germline): MGHRA, YSYEKL. V dropped 1 base and J dropped 3; count of bases not matched to a gene: 15. CDR3 sequence reads: CASSQGLQIIGGGYEQYF. CDR3 sequence (DNA): TGCGCCAGCAGCCAAGGACTTCAAATAATCGGCGGGGGCTACGAGCAGTACTTC.

The chain carries TRBV7-2 and TRBJ2-1, with 8 bases aligning to TRBD1. Germline-derived CDR1 and CDR2 are SGHTA and FQGNSA. V dropped 1 base and J dropped 0; count of bases not matched to a gene: 2. The CDR3 covers 16 residues. The CDR3 spells CASSLGTGSSYNEQFF. The CDR3 nucleotides are TGTGCCAGCAGCTTAGGGACAGGGAGCTCCTACAATGAGCAGTTCTTC.

The chain carries TRBV4-3 and TRBJ1-1, with D unresolved. Germline lookup yields CDR1 LGHNA and CDR2 YSLEER. The ends were cut back, 0 bases at V and 9 bases at J, with 14 bases in the middle. There are 14 residues in the CDR3. This CDR3 reads CASSQEGGPMKAFF. CDR3 coding DNA: TGCGCCAGCAGCCAAGAAGGAGGGCCTATGAAAGCTTTCTTT.

The chain couples TRBV6-5 to TRBJ2-7; 7 bases line up with TRBD2. Losses at the gene ends were 7 bases for V and 4 bases for J; bases not matched to a gene: 10. The CDR3 length is 14 residues. The germline gives CDR1 MNHEY, CDR2 SVGAGI. This chain's CDR3 is CASTPRTGGYEQYF. As DNA, the CDR3 is TGTGCCAGCACCCCACGAACGGGGGGATACGAGCAGTACTTC.

This clone came up once. The rearrangement joins TRBV27 to TRBJ1-1, with 12 nucleotides matching TRBD1. The CDR3 extends over 15 amino acids. CDR1 is MNHEY, CDR2 SMNVEV, per germline (reference sequence). Trimming cost V 3 bases and J 7 bases; bases outside gene matches: 6. CDR3 residues: CASSFRGQGAVEAFF. DNA of the CDR3: TGTGCCAGCAGTTTTCGGGGACAGGGGGCCGTTGAAGCTTTCTTT.

The rearrangement uses TRBV4-2 and TRBJ1-2; maybe TRBD1 (5 bases). Germline V lookup: CDR1 LGHNA, CDR2 YNFKEQ. The V gene lost 0 bases and the J gene lost 3 bases, with 11 bases spanning the gap. The CDR3 has 15 residues. The CDR3 protein is CASSQDRGGYYGYTF. The DNA of the CDR3 is TGTGCCAGCAGCCAAGATCGGGGCGGATACTATGGCTACACCTTC.

The rearrangement joins TRBV19 to TRBJ2-7, with D perhaps matching TRBD1 or TRBD2 (5 bases each). The V gene's germline CDR1 is LNHDA and CDR2 SQIVND (reference sequence). The CDR3 length is 14 residues. The germline V and J ends were trimmed by 4 bases and 5 bases, with 15 bases remaining between them. DNA of the CDR3: TGTGCCAGTAGTACTCGGGACCGACCGAACGAGCAGTACTTC. Protein product: CASSTRDRPNEQYF.

CDR3 coding DNA: TGTGCCAGCAGCTTAGAGCAGAATTCACCCCTCCACTTT. It encodes CASSLEQNSPLHF. This chain uses TRBV7-2 with TRBJ1-6; D is undetermined. V shed 1 base and J shed 7 bases, with 5 bases lying between them. In germline, CDR1 is SGHTA, CDR2 FQGNSA. The CDR3 is 13 amino acids.

The chain links TRBV9 to TRBJ1-2; possible D gene TRBD1, 6 bases. Trimming removed 1 base from V and 6 bases from J, with 10 bases in between. Germline V lookup: CDR1 SGDLS, CDR2 YYNGEE. CDR3 length equals 13 residues. CDR3 loop: CASSVQGRDGYTF. The CDR3 region has the DNA TGTGCCAGCAGCGTACAGGGGCGGGATGGCTACACCTTC.

This clone has just a few counts. The chain has TRBV10-3 and TRBJ2-7, with 9 bases lining up with TRBD2. Germline CDR1 ENHRY, CDR2 SYGVKD. V lost 3 bases and J lost 5; bases outside the gene matches: 5. CDR3 length: 14 residues. The CDR3 protein is CAISELRGGDEQYF. In DNA, the CDR3 is TGTGCCATCAGTGAATTGCGGGGGGGTGACGAGCAGTACTTC.

V and J are TRBV19 and TRBJ1-2; no definite D call. V was trimmed by 7 bases and J by 3 bases, leaving 15 bases between them. The germline CDR1 and CDR2 sequences are LNHDA and SQIVND (reference sequence). CDR3 length: 14 amino acids. DNA for the CDR3: TGTGCCAGTATCATACCCGGCAGGTACTATGGCTACACCTTC. This translates into CASIIPGRYYGYTF.

The sample holds one count of this clone. CDR3 in amino acids: CASRVRGTGGNNSPLHF. In DNA form, the CDR3 reads TGTGCCAGCAGGGTTAGGGGGACAGGGGGAAATAATTCACCCCTCCACTTT. The rearrangement links TRBV28 to TRBJ1-6; 11 bases line up with TRBD1. CDR1 and CDR2 from the germline V gene are MDHEN and SYDVKM. This CDR3 is built from 17 residues. The junction had 9 bases not matched to a gene; V was cut back by 6 bases and J by 5 bases.

The rearrangement joins TRBV7-8 to TRBJ2-7; D remains unclear. CDR1 and CDR2 from the germline V gene are SGHVS and FQNEAQ. V shed 5 bases and J shed 0 bases, with 2 bases lying between them. The CDR3 has 11 amino acids. The CDR3 is CASSHSYEQYF. CDR3 DNA sequence: TGTGCCAGCAGCCACTCCTACGAGCAGTACTTC.

CDR3: CASSLRAGAEAFF. CDR3 nucleotide sequence: TGTGCCAGCAGTTTAAGGGCGGGGGCTGAAGCTTTCTTT. The gene calls are TRBV12-3 or TRBV12-4 and TRBJ1-1; a possible D gene is TRBD1 (5 bases). V was pared by 2 bases and J by 6 bases, with 10 bases between. The CDR3 length is 13 residues.

The chain links TRBV19 to TRBJ1-2; a possible D gene is TRBD1 (6 bases). V lost 5 bases and J 8 bases, leaving 15 bases between the germline ends. In germline, CDR1 is LNHDA, CDR2 SQIVND (reference sequence). This CDR3 has 13 residues. CDR3: CASSAGTLRGYTF. The CDR3 nucleotides are TGTGCCAGTAGTGCCGGGACACTGAGGGGCTACACCTTC.